A single sample gave rise to the 12 T cell receptor beta chains below, sequenced in a study of beta chain features in type 1 diabetes. These receptors' antigens are unknown. The study, taken as a whole, reports: Patients with Type 1 diabetes showed moderately but significantly shorter TCRB CDR3s in all four CD4+ subsets.

The whole isolated RNA underwent reverse transcription, so sequencing captured expressed TCRB transcripts. The repertoire was sequenced with immunoSEQ multiplex PCR; TCRdb's copy has only in-frame clones and lacks some. The repertoire holds 200,000 to 300,000 clones, with approximately 11% as singletons. The specimen sequenced was naive CD4+ T cells from blood. These receptor sequences come from a man in his thirties or forties with type 1 diabetes.

This chain joins TRBV7-2 and TRBJ1-1, with a tentative D call TRBD1 (5 bases). Looked up from germline, CDR1 is SGHTA and CDR2 is FQGNSA. Trimming stripped 4 bases from V and 4 bases from J, with 10 bases between. This CDR3 has 13 residues. The CDR3 sequence: CASSSRVGTEAFF. The CDR3 nucleotides are TGTGCCAGCAGCTCCAGGGTTGGCACTGAAGCTTTCTTT. Filled out from reference TRBV7-2 and TRBJ1-1, the complete variable domain reads GAGVSQSPSNKVTEKGKDVELRCDPISGHTALYWYRQSLGQGLEFLIYFQGNSAPDKSGLPSDRFSAERTGGSVSTLTIQRTQQEDSAVYLCASSSRVGTEAFFGQGTRLTVV.

Here the CDR3 DNA reads TGTGCCAGCAGCTTATCGGGACAAGCCTCTGAAGCTTTCTTT. This gives the protein CASSLSGQASEAFF. The chain links TRBV7-3 to TRBJ1-1; D perhaps matches TRBD1 (6 bases). CDR3 length: 14 residues. Germline CDR1 reads SGHTA; CDR2 reads FQGTGA. V lost 2 bases and J 6 bases, leaving 13 bases between the germline ends.

In this sample, this clone turned up a few times. This chain joins TRBV4-2 and TRBJ2-6; TRBD2 is a possible D gene (5 bases). Germline V gene data show CDR1 as LGHNA and CDR2 as YNFKEQ. Trimming pared 0 bases from V and 2 bases from J, leaving 11 bases between. The CDR3 runs to 17 residues. The CDR3 nucleotides are TGTGCCAGCAGCCAAGAATGGGAAGCGGCTGGGGCCAACGTCCTGACTTTC. Translation gives CASSQEWEAAGANVLTF.

This clone was seen a handful of times. The gene calls are TRBV7-9 and TRBJ1-2; D unresolved. V was shortened by 1 base and J by 8 bases, with 17 bases between the two germline ends. The CDR3 is 15 amino acids. Germline V gene sequence: CDR1 SEHNR, CDR2 FQNEAQ (reference sequence). In nucleotides, the CDR3 is TGTGCCAGCAGCTTAGTGTCAGGCGCACCCCAAGGCTACACCTTC. This sequence encodes CASSLVSGAPQGYTF.

This clone was observed a few times. This rearrangement joins TRBV28 to TRBJ2-5, with TRBD1 matching 10 bases. The CDR3 is 15 residues long. Trimming cost V 6 bases and J 3 bases; bases outside gene matches: 7. Germline V gene data show CDR1 as MDHEN and CDR2 as SYDVKM. CDR3 DNA sequence: TGTGCCAGCAGAAAGTTTGGGACAGGGGAAGAGACCCAGTACTTC. Translated, it gives CASRKFGTGEETQYF.

J is TRBJ1-2 and V is TRBV9; a weak D match, TRBD1 (5 bases). Trimming took off 0 bases at V and 5 bases at J, with 14 bases between the two ends. From germline, CDR1 is SGDLS and CDR2 YYNGEE. The CDR3 totals 15 residues. CDR3 nucleotides: TGTGCCAGCAGCGTAGGCATGGGAGGGGATTATGGCTACACCTTC. The encoded protein is CASSVGMGGDYGYTF.

There are a few counts of this clone. V is TRBV4-3 and J is TRBJ2-7, with D possibly matching TRBD1 (5 bases). This CDR3 is built from 14 residues. Trimming pared 4 bases from V and 3 bases from J, leaving 13 bases between. Germline CDR1 reads LGHNA; CDR2 reads YSLEER. CDR3 coding DNA: TGCGCCAGCAGCCTAACCAGGGCCGGCTACGAGCAGTACTTC. Its protein product is CASSLTRAGYEQYF.

The chain has TRBV11-2 and TRBJ2-7; TRBD1 agrees at 12 bases. This CDR3 comprises 14 residues. The V gene's germline CDR1 is SGHAT and CDR2 FQNNGV. V shed 5 bases and J 4 bases; nucleotides not matched to a gene: 3. CDR3 nucleotides: TGTGCCAGCAGCCGGGACAGGGGGCATTACGAGCAGTACTTC. This translates into CASSRDRGHYEQYF. The whole variable domain, filled in from reference TRBV11-2 and TRBJ2-7, reads EAGVAQSPRYKIIEKRQSVAFWCNPISGHATLYWYQQILGQGPKLLIQFQNNGVVDDSQLPKDRFSAERLKGVDSTLKIQPAKLEDSAVYLCASSRDRGHYEQYFGPGTRLTVT.

This clone showed up just a few times. V and J are TRBV7-9 and TRBJ2-5; no reliable D call. V gave up 0 bases and J gave up 7 bases, with 9 bases separating them. Germline CDR1 is SEHNR and CDR2 is FQNEAQ (reference sequence). This CDR3 has 13 residues. The CDR3 DNA is TGTGCCAGCAGCTTAGCATCGGTTAGGACCCAGTACTTC. Translating it yields CASSLASVRTQYF.

This clone was found a few times. The V call is TRBV7-2, the J call TRBJ1-1; D might be TRBD1 (6 bases). Germline V gives CDR1 SGHTA, CDR2 FQGNSA. The V and J ends lost 5 bases and 1 base respectively, with 11 bases between them. This CDR3 has 14 residues. DNA for the CDR3: TGTGCCAGCAGCGTACAGGGACGGAACACTGAAGCTTTCTTT. As protein: CASSVQGRNTEAFF. Drawing the rest from reference TRBV7-2 and TRBJ1-1, the complete variable domain is GAGVSQSPSNKVTEKGKDVELRCDPISGHTALYWYRQSLGQGLEFLIYFQGNSAPDKSGLPSDRFSAERTGGSVSTLTIQRTQQEDSAVYLCASSVQGRNTEAFFGQGTRLTVV.

This rearrangement joins TRBV7-9 to TRBJ2-3; no reliable D call. Trimming pared 5 bases from V and 0 bases from J, leaving 18 bases between. Germline-derived CDR1 and CDR2 are SEHNR and FQNEAQ (reference sequence). This CDR3 has 17 amino acids. CDR3 protein: CASSPRRLSPSTDTQYF. CDR3 nucleotides: TGTGCCAGCAGCCCCAGACGACTCAGTCCTAGCACAGATACGCAGTATTTT.

This clone occurred a few times. The rearrangement joins TRBV19 to TRBJ1-5, with 7 bases aligning to TRBD1. J gave up 0 bases and V 6 bases, and 5 bases lay outside the gene matches. The CDR3 is made up of 15 amino acids. Germline V gene lookup returns CDR1 LNHDA and CDR2 SQIVND (reference sequence). CDR3 coding DNA: TGTGCCAGTAGCGAATACAGGGGTAGCAATCAGCCCCAGCATTTT. Translating it yields CASSEYRGSNQPQHF.